These T cell receptor beta chains were read from a single sample in a study of blood T cell repertoires in COVID-19. Assay: immunoSEQ multiplex PCR; the TCRdb copy retains only in-frame clones and omits some. Among 60,000 to 90,000 clones listed, around nine tenths were seen once. The sequenced material came from peripheral blood. These receptors were obtained from a woman older than 75 with acute or convalescent COVID-19. CDR3s include the opening cysteine and the closing phenylalanine or tryptophan. The D gene is left open where the match is weak. Where a row states a size, it is once, few, many or the class of an expanded clone; other rows omit it.

TGTGCCAGCAGCTTAGTTGGGGAGGGATCCCACGAGCAGTACTTC,CASSLVGEGSHEQYF,TRBV7-8,TRBD2,TRBJ2-7,few
TGTGCCAGCAGTGAATACAGGGGGCGTTCGGAGACCCAGTACTTC,CASSEYRGRSETQYF,TRBV25-1,TRBD1,TRBJ2-5,-
TGTGCCAGCACAAAAGACAGGATCCTCTACGAGCAGTACTTC,CASTKDRILYEQYF,TRBV6-5,-,TRBJ2-7,-
TGCGCCAGCAGCGGACGGACAGGGGGGGACACTGAAGCTTTCTTT,CASSGRTGGDTEAFF,TRBV5-1,TRBD1,TRBJ1-1,-
TGTGCCAGCAGCTTAGCGGCGGGGGTGAACACCGGGGAGCTGTTTTTT,CASSLAAGVNTGELFF,TRBV7-3,TRBD2,TRBJ2-2,once
TGCAGTGCTAGTGGCGGATCGAACACTGAAGCTTTCTTT,CSASGGSNTEAFF,TRBV20-1,-,TRBJ1-1,-
TGCGCCAGCACCTTCGGAGCTACTAGCGGGAGGGTCGAGCAGTACTTC,CASTFGATSGRVEQYF,TRBV5-1,TRBD2,TRBJ2-7,-
TGTGCCAGCAATCGGATCGCGGGAGATTCCGTCTCTCTCTCCTACGAGCAGTACTTC,CASNRIAGDSVSLSYEQYF,TRBV6-6,TRBD2,TRBJ2-7,-
TGTGCCAGCTCACGAAGCGTTGTGGCGAACAATCAGCCCCAGCATTTT,CASSRSVVANNQPQHF,TRBV18,-,TRBJ1-5,-
TGTGCCAGCAGTTACTCAGGGGTAACGAGGTACGAGCAGTACTTC,CASSYSGVTRYEQYF,TRBV6-5,-,TRBJ2-7,-
TGTGCCAGCTCACCCGCAGGGGGCGCCCGGGAGACCCAGTACTTC,CASSPAGGARETQYF,TRBV18,TRBD1,TRBJ2-5,-
TGTGCCAGCAGCGGGGGACTGAACACCGGGGAGCTGTTTTTT,CASSGGLNTGELFF,TRBV5-5,-,TRBJ2-2,-
TGTGCCAGCAGTCTCGAGGGCTATCAGCCCCAGCATTTT,CASSLEGYQPQHF,TRBV19,-,TRBJ1-5,few
TGTGCCAGCAGCTTAACCGCAGGCTATGGCTACACCTTC,CASSLTAGYGYTF,TRBV7-9,-,TRBJ1-2,-
TGTGCCAGCAGTTTAGACCCCCACGGGACAGGTTCCTACGAGCAGTACTTC,CASSLDPHGTGSYEQYF,TRBV28,TRBD1,TRBJ2-7,few
TGTGCCAGCAGTTTAGACAGGGGGCGAACTGAAGCTTTCTTT,CASSLDRGRTEAFF,TRBV28,TRBD1,TRBJ1-1,once
TGTGCCAGCCAGGGGTCCTACGAGCAGTACTTC,CASQGSYEQYF,TRBV7-8,-,TRBJ2-7,once
TGTGCCAGCAGCTTGGTTTTGGCGGGAGGCAAAAACATTCAGTACTTC,CASSLVLAGGKNIQYF,TRBV5-4,TRBD2,TRBJ2-4,-
TGTGCCAGCAGCCCAGGACAGGGATCAGCTGGAAACACCATATATTTT,CASSPGQGSAGNTIYF,TRBV3-1/TRBV3-2,TRBD1,TRBJ1-3,-
TGTGCCAGCTCGCTACGCCGGGGGAACACTGAAGCTTTCTTT,CASSLRRGNTEAFF,TRBV18,-,TRBJ1-1,-
TGTGCCAGCAGCCGGGGACAGGGAAACTATGGCTACACCTTC,CASSRGQGNYGYTF,TRBV9,TRBD1,TRBJ1-2,-
TGCGCCAGCAGCTTGGGAGGGGGACAAGTCTACGAGCAGTACTTC,CASSLGGGQVYEQYF,TRBV5-1,-,TRBJ2-7,-
TGCGCCAGCAGCCAAGCTATGGGCCGCGATCAGCCCCAGCATTTT,CASSQAMGRDQPQHF,TRBV4-1,-,TRBJ1-5,-
TGTGCCAGTAGTATAGTTCGGGGCGGCGGGGAATCCCTTTACCAAGAGACCCAGTACTTC,CASSIVRGGGESLYQETQYF,TRBV19,-,TRBJ2-5,-
TGTGCCAGCAGCTTGGAGGGGGCTGGGGCCAACGTCCTGACTTTC,CASSLEGAGANVLTF,TRBV5-8,-,TRBJ2-6,-
TGTGCCAGTAGTATCAAACAGGGTTACGAGCAGTACTTC,CASSIKQGYEQYF,TRBV19,-,TRBJ2-7,-
TGTGCCAGCAGCTTAGGCCTCAGGGGGACCGGGGAGCTGTTTTTT,CASSLGLRGTGELFF,TRBV7-2,TRBD1,TRBJ2-2,-
TGTGCCAGCAGTAGGGCTAGCGGGGGGGTGTCGGAGACCCAGTACTTC,CASSRASGGVSETQYF,TRBV5-4,TRBD2,TRBJ2-5,-
TGTGCCACCAGCAGAGATCAAAGGGGGACGGGGCCCCAGCATTTT,CATSRDQRGTGPQHF,TRBV15,-,TRBJ1-5,-
TGCGCCAGCAGCCAAGATAGTACAGGGGGCTACGAGCAGTACTTC,CASSQDSTGGYEQYF,TRBV4-1,TRBD1,TRBJ2-7,-
TGCGCCAGCAGCCAAGGGGGGGGATGGGAGACCCAGTACTTC,CASSQGGGWETQYF,TRBV4-1,TRBD2,TRBJ2-5,-
TGCAGGGGTCCCGGGGACACTGAAGCTTTCTTT,CRGPGDTEAFF,TRBV20-1,-,TRBJ1-1,once
TGTGCCAGTAGTATAAGGGGGCAGCACACAGATACGCAGTATTTT,CASSIRGQHTDTQYF,TRBV19,TRBD1,TRBJ2-3,-
TGTGCCAGCAGCAACCACAGGGGTTGGTCCTACAATGAGCAGTTCTTC,CASSNHRGWSYNEQFF,TRBV7-8,TRBD1,TRBJ2-1,-
TGTGCCAGCTCACCTTTCCGGGATACGCAGTATTTT,CASSPFRDTQYF,TRBV18,-,TRBJ2-3,-
TGTGCCACCTCAGGCGGGGGCTCCTACAATGAGCAGTTCTTC,CATSGGGSYNEQFF,TRBV24-1,TRBD2,TRBJ2-1,once
TGCGCCAGCAGTTTTACCTCAGGGGCACAAGGCTACACCTTC,CASSFTSGAQGYTF,TRBV5-1,-,TRBJ1-2,-
TGTGCCAGCATTGGACTAGCGGGAGGGCCTAATACGCAGTATTTT,CASIGLAGGPNTQYF,TRBV6-5,TRBD2,TRBJ2-3,-
TGTGCCAGCAGCTCCTGGACAGGGGAAGAGACCCAGTACTTC,CASSSWTGEETQYF,TRBV5-6,TRBD1,TRBJ2-5,-
TGCGCCAGCAGCCAAGACCCCGTCAGGGAACGGTTTAATTCACCCCTCCACTTT,CASSQDPVRERFNSPLHF,TRBV4-1,-,TRBJ1-6,-